The 22 T cell receptor beta chains in this list originate from one sample, sequenced in a study of T-cell memory formation after mild COVID-19. TCRdb re-analysed the 5' RACE reads in MiXCR, keeping a single row per CDR3 protein. The data show 500,000 to 650,000 distinct CDR3 sequences, with less than 25% seen just once and about 8.4% held by the top ten. Sequenced input: PBMCs or a T cell subset sorted from them (not recorded which). The source is an adult woman who had mild COVID-19 (a few samples of this study predate the infection). Cell type and time point are not known.

The chain's CDR3 is CASSPRQGEGALLNYGYTF. DNA of the CDR3: TGTGCCAGCAGCCCCAGACAGGGCGAAGGGGCACTACTTAACTATGGCTACACCTTC. V usage is TRBV14 and J usage is TRBJ1-2; 7 nucleotides agree with TRBD1. From germline, CDR1 is SGHDN and CDR2 FVKESK. This CDR3 region has 19 residues. With 4 bases clipped from V and 1 base from J, the junction kept 18 bases outside the gene matches. Looking up the rest from reference TRBV14 and TRBJ1-2 gives the full variable domain: EAGVTQFPSHSVIEKGQTVTLRCDPISGHDNLYWYRRVMGKEIKFLLHFVKESKQDESGMPNNRFLAERTGGTYSTLKVQPAELEDSGVYFCASSPRQGEGALLNYGYTFGSGTRLTVV.

The chain carries TRBV10-3 and TRBJ2-7, with TRBD1 matching over 9 bases. Trimming removed 3 bases from V and 4 bases from J; junction bases left unmatched: 1. Germline lookup yields CDR1 ENHRY and CDR2 SYGVKD. This CDR3 comprises 13 residues. The chain's CDR3 is CAISEGTGYEQYF. For the CDR3, the DNA is TGTGCCATCAGTGAAGGGACAGGGTACGAGCAGTACTTC.

The chain couples TRBV5-1 to TRBJ1-2; TRBD1 matches at 8 bases. Germline V gene sequence: CDR1 SGHRS, CDR2 YFSETQ. This CDR3 comprises 16 residues. The J segment lost 3 bases and the V segment lost 1 base, leaving 8 bases of the junction unmatched. The CDR3: CASSLTAGQGYYGYTF. CDR3 nucleotide sequence: TGCGCCAGCAGCTTGACGGCTGGACAGGGTTACTATGGCTACACCTTC.

The chain uses TRBV7-9 and TRBJ2-3; D is perhaps TRBD2 (6 bases). Trimming cost V 5 bases and J 2 bases, with 17 bases left between them. CDR1 is SEHNR, CDR2 FQNEAQ, per germline (reference sequence). This CDR3 comprises 16 residues. CDR3 DNA: TGTGCCAGCAGCCTCTTGGATAGCGGTTTCACAGATACGCAGTATTTT. It codes for CASSLLDSGFTDTQYF.

This clonotype was counted between two and nine times. This sequence joins TRBV20-1 and TRBJ2-7; D not certain. Germline V lookup: CDR1 DFQATT, CDR2 SNEGSKA (reference sequence). This CDR3 spans 11 amino acids. V was cut by 5 bases and J by 2 bases, with 7 bases left in between. In DNA form, the CDR3 reads TGCAGTGCTTTGCGGACCTACGAGCAGTACTTC. Translation: CSALRTYEQYF.

This clonotype occurred a few times. The chain carries TRBV4-3 and TRBJ1-5; perhaps TRBD1 as D (6 bases). In germline, CDR1 is LGHNA, CDR2 YSLEER. The CDR3 runs to 16 residues. V lost 0 bases to trimming and J lost 2 bases, with 11 bases between them. The CDR3 DNA follows: TGCGCCAGCAGCCAAGATCTACAGGGCCGCAATCAGCCCCAGCATTTT. This sequence encodes CASSQDLQGRNQPQHF.

The V and J genes are TRBV13 and TRBJ1-5; no definite D call. The CDR3 totals 16 residues. The V gene's germline CDR1 is PRHDT and CDR2 FYEKMQ (reference sequence). Trimming stripped 0 bases from V and 0 bases from J, with 9 bases between. Here the CDR3 reads CASSLGGTPSNQPQHF. CDR3 in DNA: TGTGCCAGCAGCTTAGGCGGAACACCTAGCAATCAGCCCCAGCATTTT.

This chain links TRBV5-6 with TRBJ2-1; possibly TRBD2 for D (5 bases). Germline CDR1 SGHDT, CDR2 YYEEEE. V gave up 1 base and J gave up 7 bases, with 21 bases separating them. The CDR3 is 17 amino acids. CDR3: CASSLIWGANPPNEQFF. The CDR3, as DNA: TGTGCCAGCAGCTTGATTTGGGGAGCCAATCCCCCGAATGAGCAGTTCTTC.

This clonotype was found a few times. V usage is TRBV19 and J usage is TRBJ2-7; 7 nucleotides line up with TRBD1. Germline CDR1 reads LNHDA; CDR2 reads SQIVND (reference sequence). Trimming cost V 5 bases and J 6 bases; bases outside gene matches: 7. The CDR3 consists of 13 residues. The CDR3 spells CASSPGQLSEQYF. CDR3 nucleotide sequence: TGTGCCAGTAGTCCGGGACAGCTTTCCGAGCAGTACTTC.

In regard to this clonotype: Mismatch with germline at one junction end may stem from a read error. The V and J genes are TRBV12-3 or TRBV12-4 and TRBJ2-1, with TRBD2 as a possible D gene (7 bases). The length of the CDR3 is 13 residues. The chain's CDR3 is CATSPGGRDEQFF. The CDR3 DNA reads TGTGCCACCAGTCCCGGGGGGCGGGATGAGCAGTTCTTC.

The rearrangement links TRBV6-5 to TRBJ2-7, with TRBD1 identical over 8 bases. With V trimmed by 5 bases and J by 6 bases, 6 bases remained unmatched. The germline CDR1 and CDR2 sequences are MNHEY and SVGAGI. CDR3 length: 13 amino acids. The chain's CDR3 is CASSARTGFEQYF. The CDR3, as DNA: TGTGCCAGCAGTGCCCGGACAGGGTTCGAGCAGTACTTC.

This clonotype was picked up a small number of times. The chain is built from TRBV29-1 and TRBJ2-1; D may be TRBD2 (6 bases). Germline loops: CDR1 SQVTM, CDR2 ANQGSEA. V shed 8 bases and J shed 6 bases, with 17 bases lying between them. The CDR3 covers 13 residues. The CDR3 DNA follows: TGCAGCTCTTACCCCAGGGAGGTCAATGAGCAGTTCTTC. It codes for CSSYPREVNEQFF.

The table lists this clonotype with a few counts. The CDR3 DNA is TGCAGCGTTGAGATAGCGGGGGGGCTTTACGAGCAGTACTTC. Encoded protein: CSVEIAGGLYEQYF. This rearrangement joins TRBV29-1 to TRBJ2-7; 11 positions match TRBD2. Trimming removed 3 bases from V and 4 bases from J; junction bases left unmatched: 5. The CDR3 totals 14 residues. CDR1 and CDR2 (germline): SQVTM, ANQGSEA.

This clonotype was seen only a few times. V is TRBV20-1 and J is TRBJ2-1, with 12 nucleotides matching TRBD2. The CDR3 is 14 residues long. CDR1 and CDR2 from the germline V gene are DFQATT and SNEGSKA (reference sequence). V trimming: 3 bases; J trimming: 8 bases; junction bases outside the gene matches: 5. CDR3 sequence reads: CSARTSGSTHEQFF. The DNA of the CDR3 is TGCAGTGCTAGGACTAGCGGGAGTACCCATGAGCAGTTCTTC.

The chain carries TRBV5-1 and TRBJ1-1; 9 positions agree with TRBD1. The CDR3 has 17 residues. The germline gives CDR1 SGHRS, CDR2 YFSETQ. Germline trimming cut 5 bases from V and 1 base from J; bases unmatched to any gene: 12. The CDR3 DNA follows: TGCGCCAGCAGGCGCGCCGGGACAGGGTATGCGAACACTGAAGCTTTCTTT. Translating gives CASRRAGTGYANTEAFF.

In this sample, this clonotype turned up once. CDR3 sequence: CASSPGSPGLNEQFF. The CDR3 DNA reads as TGTGCCAGCAGCCCCGGGTCCCCAGGTCTGAATGAGCAGTTCTTC. The V gene is TRBV7-6, the J gene TRBJ2-1; unclear D gene. The CDR3 is made up of 15 amino acids. Germline V gives CDR1 SGHVS, CDR2 FNYEAQ. V was trimmed by 5 bases and J by 7 bases, leaving 18 bases between them.

This clonotype was picked up a small number of times. V gene TRBV24-1 combines with J gene TRBJ2-3; 10 nucleotides align to TRBD1. This CDR3 contains 15 residues. Germline-derived CDR1 and CDR2 are KGHDR and SFDVKD. The V segment lost 4 bases and the J segment 5 bases; nucleotides outside the gene matches: 5. CDR3 DNA: TGTGCCACCAGTGACCGGGACAGGGGACGAGATACGCAGTATTTT. It translates to CATSDRDRGRDTQYF.

This clonotype showed up just a few times. The rearrangement uses TRBV20-1 and TRBJ2-3, with TRBD1 identical over 8 bases. V was pared by 6 bases and J by 4 bases, with 12 bases of the junction left unmatched. The CDR3 extends over 15 amino acids. Germline-derived CDR1 and CDR2 are DFQATT and SNEGSKA (reference sequence). CDR3 region: CSALLTGVFADTQYF. CDR3 sequence (DNA): TGCAGTGCACTGTTGACAGGGGTTTTCGCAGATACGCAGTATTTT.

This clonotype was observed at least ten times. The chain recombines TRBV11-2 with TRBJ2-5, with D possibly TRBD2 on 5 matching bases. CDR1 SGHAT and CDR2 FQNNGV come from the germline V gene. This CDR3 comprises 14 residues. Trimming took off 3 bases at V and 4 bases at J, with 12 bases between the two ends. The CDR3 protein is CASSFFTGSETQYF. As DNA, the CDR3 is TGTGCCAGCAGCTTTTTCACGGGGTCAGAGACCCAGTACTTC.

This clonotype was detected a few times. The CDR3 coding sequence is TGCAGTGCTAGAGATTTACGGTCAACTAATGAAAAACTGTTTTTT. It specifies CSARDLRSTNEKLFF. This chain connects TRBV20-1 to TRBJ1-4; no clear D. Germline loops: CDR1 DFQATT, CDR2 SNEGSKA (reference sequence). V was cut by 0 bases and J by 0 bases, with 8 bases left in between. This CDR3 has 15 amino acids.

This clonotype was detected many times. The rearrangement joins TRBV11-2 to TRBJ2-7, with 9 bases matching TRBD1. J was trimmed by 13 bases and V by 0 bases; bases with no gene match: 7. CDR3 length equals 13 residues. Germline-derived CDR1 and CDR2 are SGHAT and FQNNGV. CDR3 sequence: CASSLDYGTGQYF. Written as DNA, the CDR3 is TGTGCCAGCAGCTTAGATTACGGGACAGGGCAATACTTC.

The chain has TRBV2 and TRBJ2-7; D possibly uses TRBD1 or TRBD2 (6 bases each). This CDR3 is 15 amino acids long. Trimming removed 5 bases from V and 4 bases from J, with 18 bases in between. Germline assignment: CDR1 SNHLY and CDR2 FYNNEI. In nucleotides, the CDR3 is TGTGCCAGCAGTTTGGTCGGGGGCTCTAAATACGAGCAGTACTTC. As protein: CASSLVGGSKYEQYF.